This TCR beta chain appears in the sequencing data of a study of pediatric ulcerative colitis. Study-wide results and caveats: Some T cells in rectal biopsies may come from blood, especially with overt colitis.

The CDR3 contains 13 residues. V lost 4 bases and J 0 bases, leaving 7 bases between the germline ends. Germline lookup yields CDR1 SGHDT and CDR2 YYEEEE. Each sample received Survey-level depth of up to 500,000 reads. The data were produced by immunoSEQ multiplex PCR, yet TCRdb's version contains in-frame clones alone and is incomplete. The sample lists about 34,000 clones, over 70% seen once, with 8% to 9.5% in the top ten. Rectal tissue came from one to two pinch biopsies taken at colonoscopy. Details on this clone: As yet, its antigen is unknown.

The chain combines TRBV5-6 with TRBJ1-1; D gene uncertain. The TCR comes from a boy aged 10-17 years with severe ulcerative colitis. The sequenced sample consisted of gut tissue. CDR3 protein: CASSHNMNTEAFF. The CDR3 bases are TGTGCCAGCAGCCATAACATGAACACTGAAGCTTTCTTT.